This T cell receptor beta chain came from a study of T-cell memory formation after mild COVID-19 (dated by TCRdb to 2020 to 2022). Background on the whole study: Most TCR sequence clusters were specific to one of the two donors. T-cell clones expanding and contracting after mild COVID-19 in two donors were tracked by longitudinal TCRalpha and TCRbeta repertoire sequencing. Two young, previously healthy adult volunteers, one female and one male, were included in the cohort. General study outcomes and caveats: Clones that contracted from day 15 to 85 showed balanced CD4/CD8 phenotypes, whereas a second wave of clones that expanded from day 15 to 37 leaned towards CD4+. Whether the second-wave clones peaking on day 37 were SARS-CoV-2 specific was not confirmed. Only a couple of mild cases were covered by the study, and larger cohorts that include severe cases with pre-infection samples were considered necessary. Contracting CD4+ clones turned up mainly in the CM and EM memory subsets, whereas EMRA was where CD8+ clones were enriched. The detection of some responding clones in pre-infection memory suggests that pre-existing cross-reactive memory T cells joined the SARS-CoV-2 response.

In the case of this clonotype: Its antigen target is currently unknown. No much larger clone is present one base from it, and per-base qualities are unavailable.

Sequencing took place on an Illumina NovaSeq 6000. TCRalpha and TCRbeta cDNA libraries were built by 5'RACE with constant-segment primers, adding sample barcodes and unique molecular identifiers. RNA was extracted from every sample with Trizol reagent. The libraries were amplified in two PCR steps, and the second step added a second sample barcode and Illumina TruSeq adapters. The libraries were sequenced on an Illumina NovaSeq using 2 x 150 bp paired-end reads. On the authors' methods: Reads were demultiplexed and collapsed into UMI-guided consensus sequences with migec v1.2.7. Using mixcr v2.1.11, UMI consensuses were aligned to TRA and TRB V and J templates and then assembled into clonotypes. Clonotypes were classified as expanded or contracted when called significant by both edgeR and NoisET, with noise models trained on biological replicates. edgeR calls used a false discovery rate-adjusted p below 0.01 and a log2 fold-change threshold of 1. As an exploratory analysis of dynamics, max-normalized trajectories of the 1000 most abundant clonotypes were examined with PCA combined with hierarchical clustering. Separately sequenced CD4+ and CD8+ repertoires were used to assign a CD4 or CD8 phenotype to each responding clone. The raw public reads went through TCRdb reprocessing: fastp at Q25, MiXCR clone calling, in-frame beta chains kept. Every entry covers one CDR3 protein and lists the most common genes and DNA from its rows. TCRdb's processing, not the study's, gives the V and J calls here. Present in this sample are around 250,000 distinct CDR3 sequences, 8.5% to 9.5% of which were seen just once. More than 20% of the sample lies in the top ten.

From the cysteine up to the phenylalanine, the CDR3 has a length of 16 residues. The retained sequence is limited to the CDR3, 48 bases, with the frame set at the first base. CDR1 and CDR2, looked up from the germline V gene, are ENHRY and SYGVKD. Trimming takes 4 bases from V and 0 bases from J, and the germline ends sit 15 bases apart. Ficoll-Paque density gradient centrifugation was the method used to isolate PBMCs. The material sequenced was PBMCs or a T cell subset sorted from them (not recorded which). This TCR was sampled from a man younger than 35 who had mild COVID-19 (a few samples of this study predate the infection). The sample titles of this study are shuffled in the database, so cell type and time point are left out; the donor was told from shared clones. The chain joins TRBV10-3 to TRBJ1-2; a tentative D call is TRBD1 (6 bases match). The CDR3 protein is CAISGTRDTSNYGYTF. The DNA is as follows: TGTGCCATCAGTGGGACCCGGGACACTTCTAACTATGGCTACACCTTC.